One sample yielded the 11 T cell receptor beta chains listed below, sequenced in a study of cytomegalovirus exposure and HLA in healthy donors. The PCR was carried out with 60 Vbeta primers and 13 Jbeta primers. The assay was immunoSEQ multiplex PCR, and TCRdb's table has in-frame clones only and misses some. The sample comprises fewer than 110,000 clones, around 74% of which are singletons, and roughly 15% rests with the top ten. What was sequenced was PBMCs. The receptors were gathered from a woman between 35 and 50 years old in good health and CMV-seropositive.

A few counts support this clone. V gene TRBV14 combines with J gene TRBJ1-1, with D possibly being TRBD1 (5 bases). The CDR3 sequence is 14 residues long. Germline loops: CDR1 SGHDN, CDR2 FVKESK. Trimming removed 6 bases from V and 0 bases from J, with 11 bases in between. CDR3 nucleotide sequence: TGTGCCAGCAGTCCGGAAGGGGTGAACACTGAAGCTTTCTTT. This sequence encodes CASSPEGVNTEAFF.

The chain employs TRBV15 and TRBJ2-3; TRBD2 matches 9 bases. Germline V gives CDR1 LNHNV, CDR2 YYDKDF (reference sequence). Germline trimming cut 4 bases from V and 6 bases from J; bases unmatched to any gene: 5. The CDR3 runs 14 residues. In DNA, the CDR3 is TGTGCCACCAGCATTTTAGCGGGGGAGGATACGCAGTATTTT. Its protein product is CATSILAGEDTQYF.

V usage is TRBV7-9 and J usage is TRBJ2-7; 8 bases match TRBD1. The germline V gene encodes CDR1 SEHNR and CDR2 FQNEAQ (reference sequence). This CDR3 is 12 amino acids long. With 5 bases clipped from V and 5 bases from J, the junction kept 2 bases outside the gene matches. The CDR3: CASSQTGDEQYF. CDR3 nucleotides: TGTGCCAGCAGCCAGACAGGGGACGAGCAGTACTTC.

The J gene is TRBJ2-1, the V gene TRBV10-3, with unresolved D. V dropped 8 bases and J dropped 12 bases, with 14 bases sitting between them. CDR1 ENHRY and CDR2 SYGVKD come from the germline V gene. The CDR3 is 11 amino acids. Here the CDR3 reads CAIGTGVGQFF. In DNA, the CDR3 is TGTGCCATCGGAACGGGTGTGGGGCAGTTCTTC.

The CDR3 DNA follows: TGTGCCAGCACTTCTCCGCGGGGAGCTTTCTTT. This encodes CASTSPRGAFF. This rearrangement joins TRBV6-5 to TRBJ1-1; no clear D. Germline V gene lookup returns CDR1 MNHEY and CDR2 SVGAGI. Trimming cost V 7 bases and J 10 bases, with 13 bases left between them. This CDR3 region has 11 residues.

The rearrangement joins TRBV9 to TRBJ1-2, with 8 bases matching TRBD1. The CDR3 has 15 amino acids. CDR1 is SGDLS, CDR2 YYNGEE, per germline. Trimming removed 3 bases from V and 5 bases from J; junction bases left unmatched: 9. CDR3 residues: CASSALGQGGYGYTF. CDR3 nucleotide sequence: TGTGCCAGCAGCGCGCTCGGACAGGGTGGGTATGGCTACACCTTC.

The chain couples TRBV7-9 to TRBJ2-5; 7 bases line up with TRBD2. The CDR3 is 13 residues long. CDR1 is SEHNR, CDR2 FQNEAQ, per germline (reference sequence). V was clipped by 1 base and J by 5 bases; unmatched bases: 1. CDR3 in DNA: TGTGCCAGCAGCTTAGACGGGGGGGAGACCCAGTACTTC. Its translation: CASSLDGGETQYF.

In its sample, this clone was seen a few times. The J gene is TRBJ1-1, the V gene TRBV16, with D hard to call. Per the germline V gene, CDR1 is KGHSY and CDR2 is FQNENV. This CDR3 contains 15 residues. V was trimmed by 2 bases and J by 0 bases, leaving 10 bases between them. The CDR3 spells CASSQGLRVNTEAFF. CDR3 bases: TGTGCCAGCAGCCAAGGTCTCCGAGTGAACACTGAAGCTTTCTTT.

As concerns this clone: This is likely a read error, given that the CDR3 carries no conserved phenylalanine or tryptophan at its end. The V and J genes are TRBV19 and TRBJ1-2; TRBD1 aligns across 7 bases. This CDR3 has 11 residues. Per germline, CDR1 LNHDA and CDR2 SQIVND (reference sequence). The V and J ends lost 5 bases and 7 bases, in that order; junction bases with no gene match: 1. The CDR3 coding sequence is TGTGCCAGTAGTCCAGGGGGTGGCTACACCGTC. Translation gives CASSPGGGYTV.

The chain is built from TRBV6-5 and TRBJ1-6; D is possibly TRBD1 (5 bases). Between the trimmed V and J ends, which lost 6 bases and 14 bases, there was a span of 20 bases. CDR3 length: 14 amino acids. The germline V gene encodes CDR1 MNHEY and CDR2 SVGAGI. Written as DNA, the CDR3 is TGTGCCAGCAGACAAGGACAAATAGGAACCGCCCTCCACTTT. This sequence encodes CASRQGQIGTALHF.

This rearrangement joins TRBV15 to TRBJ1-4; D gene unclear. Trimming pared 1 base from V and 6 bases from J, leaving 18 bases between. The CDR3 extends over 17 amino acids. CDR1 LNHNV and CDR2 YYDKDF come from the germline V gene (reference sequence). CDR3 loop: CATSRGPPGQEDEKLFF. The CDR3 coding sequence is TGTGCCACCAGCAGAGGGCCCCCCGGGCAGGAGGATGAAAAACTGTTTTTT.